This TCR beta chain was sequenced during a study of blood T cell repertoires in COVID-19. Data came from immunoSEQ multiplex PCR; TCRdb stores just in-frame clones and leaves some out. The table lists 200,000 to 250,000 clones, about 85% of them singletons. From germline, CDR1 is MDHEN and CDR2 SYDVKM. V shed 10 bases and J shed 6 bases, with 13 bases lying between them. The CDR3 has 13 amino acids. Cohorts were assigned according to the clinical history that participants reported. The TCR sequence derives from a young man who had recovered from COVID-19. The sequenced sample was PBMCs or T cells enriched from blood (not recorded which). V gene TRBV28 combines with J gene TRBJ1-6; the D gene is possibly TRBD1 (5 bases). CDR3 coding DNA: TGTGCCAACAAGGCCCAGGGTAATTCACCCCTCCACTTT. Translated, it gives CANKAQGNSPLHF.